Presented here are 10 T cell receptor beta chains from one specimen sequenced in a study of OX40 agonist ivuxolimab in advanced cancers. TCRdb keeps only in-frame clones here, not all; method: immunoSEQ multiplex PCR. The sample contains roughly 50,000 clones, roughly 86% of which appear only once. The material sequenced was CD4+ or CD8+ T cells sorted from blood, taken in a trial of the OX40 agonist ivuxolimab. These receptors originate from an adult with an advanced solid tumor such as melanoma, head and neck, liver or kidney cancer.

The chain is built from TRBV30 and TRBJ1-2, with 9 nucleotides matching TRBD1. In germline, CDR1 is GTSNPN, CDR2 SVGIG (reference sequence). The J segment lost 3 bases and the V segment lost 7 bases, leaving 12 bases of the junction unmatched. The CDR3 runs to 15 residues. The CDR3 loop is CAYKGRQGGHYGYTF. The CDR3 DNA reads TGTGCCTATAAAGGCCGACAGGGGGGTCACTATGGCTACACCTTC.

This clone was counted a few times. The J gene is TRBJ1-1, the V gene TRBV6-4; no reliable D call. Trimming removed 5 bases from V and 0 bases from J, with 7 bases in between. This CDR3 spans 13 amino acids. In germline, CDR1 is MRHNA, CDR2 SNTAGT. CDR3 bases: TGTGCCAGCAGTCAGACCATGAACACTGAAGCTTTCTTT. Its translation: CASSQTMNTEAFF.

This clone showed up just a few times. The V call is TRBV5-5, the J call TRBJ1-3; D is ambiguous. The CDR3 runs 16 residues. CDR1 is SGHKS, CDR2 YYEKEE, per germline (reference sequence). V lost 5 bases and J 2 bases, leaving 17 bases between the germline ends. The CDR3 region is CASRAWSRRAGNTIYF. The DNA of the CDR3 is TGTGCCAGCAGAGCCTGGTCCCGACGGGCTGGAAACACCATATATTTT.

This chain connects TRBV28 to TRBJ1-4; D is unclear. V was pared by 6 bases and J by 12 bases, with 14 bases between. The CDR3 is made up of 12 amino acids. Looked up from germline, CDR1 is MDHEN and CDR2 is SYDVKM. CDR3 sequence (DNA): TGTGCCAGCAGGCCGTCATCGATCCAACTGTTTTTT. The encoded protein is CASRPSSIQLFF.

The gene calls are TRBV28 and TRBJ2-3; 8 positions match TRBD2. Germline loops: CDR1 MDHEN, CDR2 SYDVKM. The CDR3 is 17 residues long. The trim removed 0 bases at V and 1 base at J, leaving 6 bases unmatched. CDR3 amino acids: CASSLWRSGRRTDTQYF. The CDR3 nucleotides read TGTGCCAGCAGTTTATGGAGAAGCGGGAGACGCACAGATACGCAGTATTTT.

The chain links TRBV6-5 to TRBJ1-2; D is unresolved. The V gene lost 5 bases and the J gene lost 4 bases, with 11 bases spanning the gap. The CDR3 consists of 13 residues. The germline gives CDR1 MNHEY, CDR2 SVGAGI. The CDR3 here is CASSVAETYGYTF. CDR3 coding DNA: TGTGCCAGCAGTGTCGCGGAGACCTATGGCTACACCTTC.

The V call is TRBV7-2, the J call TRBJ2-2; 12 bases align to TRBD1. V lost 3 bases to trimming and J lost 4 bases; unmatched junction nucleotides: 6. The V gene's germline CDR1 is SGHTA and CDR2 FQGNSA. CDR3 length equals 17 residues. CDR3 nucleotides: TGTGCCAGCAGCTTTTCCGGGACAGGGGGCATCACCGGGGAGCTGTTTTTT. This codes for CASSFSGTGGITGELFF.

The chain carries TRBV5-6 and TRBJ1-4, with D perhaps TRBD1 (5 bases). The CDR3 has 15 amino acids. Germline-derived CDR1 and CDR2 are SGHDT and YYEEEE. The germline V and J ends were trimmed by 3 bases and 6 bases, with 15 bases remaining between them. The CDR3 sequence: CASSSRQRIHEKLFF. CDR3 bases: TGTGCCAGCAGCTCTCGACAGAGGATCCATGAAAAACTGTTTTTT.

The V and J genes are TRBV7-2 and TRBJ2-7; D gene unclear. CDR1 and CDR2 from the germline V gene are SGHTA and FQGNSA. Trimming left V 2 bases short and J 0 bases short, with 5 bases between. The CDR3 is 13 amino acids. The CDR3 DNA sequence: TGTGCCAGCAGCTTAAGACGCTCCTACGAGCAGTACTTC. Its protein product is CASSLRRSYEQYF. Full variable domain (missing parts from reference TRBV7-2 and TRBJ2-7): GAGVSQSPSNKVTEKGKDVELRCDPISGHTALYWYRQSLGQGLEFLIYFQGNSAPDKSGLPSDRFSAERTGGSVSTLTIQRTQQEDSAVYLCASSLRRSYEQYFGPGTRLTVT.

This chain joins TRBV2 and TRBJ2-3, with D possibly being TRBD2 (6 bases). Trimming pared 7 bases from V and 0 bases from J, leaving 11 bases between. CDR3 length: 14 residues. Germline CDR1 reads SNHLY; CDR2 reads FYNNEI. This CDR3 reads CASTWEVSTDTQYF. The CDR3 nucleotides read TGTGCCAGCACTTGGGAGGTTAGCACAGATACGCAGTATTTT.